The 8 T cell receptor beta chains reported below all come from one sample, sequenced in a study of blood T cell repertoires in COVID-19. Sequencing was performed with immunoSEQ multiplex PCR; in TCRdb, only in-frame clones are kept and a portion is missing. The profile shows about 180,000 clones, about 80% of them singletons. Material for sequencing was peripheral blood. The source is a man aged 70-80 years with active or convalescent COVID-19.

In regard to this clone: At the DNA level, this CDR3 is encoded by other sequences in the same sample as well. CDR3 in DNA: TGTGCCAGCAGCGTAGCGAGCGGGGGCACAGATACGCAGTATTTT. Translation gives CASSVASGGTDTQYF. The chain carries TRBV9 and TRBJ2-3; TRBD2 matches at 7 bases. The J segment lost 1 base and the V segment lost 0 bases, leaving 2 bases of the junction unmatched. CDR3 length: 15 residues. Germline V gene data show CDR1 as SGDLS and CDR2 as YYNGEE.

The rearrangement links TRBV7-9 to TRBJ2-7, with TRBD2 matching over 15 bases. V was clipped by 5 bases and J by 2 bases; unmatched bases: 4. The CDR3 sequence is 16 residues long. CDR1 and CDR2 from the germline V gene are SEHNR and FQNEAQ (reference sequence). CDR3 sequence reads: CASSAGLAGGPYEQYF. The DNA for the CDR3 is TGTGCCAGCAGCGCTGGACTAGCGGGAGGGCCCTACGAGCAGTACTTC.

The CDR3 DNA is TGCGCCAGCAGCTTGACGGGATCTGGAAACACCATATATTTT. As protein: CASSLTGSGNTIYF. This rearrangement joins TRBV5-1 to TRBJ1-3; D unresolved. The CDR3 covers 14 residues. Germline V gene sequence: CDR1 SGHRS, CDR2 YFSETQ. Trimming cost V 1 base and J 1 base, with 6 bases left between them.

This rearrangement joins TRBV2 to TRBJ2-3, with 9 bases lining up with TRBD2. After removal of 9 bases from V and 9 bases from J, the junction contained 13 bases not matched to a gene. The CDR3 totals 14 residues. Germline lookup yields CDR1 SNHLY and CDR2 FYNNEI. The CDR3 DNA sequence: TGTGCCAGAGGGATAGCGGGGGACCCTGGGACGCAGTATTTT. Protein sequence: CARGIAGDPGTQYF.

Here the CDR3 DNA reads TGTGCCAGCAGAGCCGGGACAAGAGGAGATACGCAGTATTTT. Translation gives CASRAGTRGDTQYF. The V gene is TRBV6-5, the J gene TRBJ2-3; D is possibly TRBD1 (6 bases). The germline CDR1 and CDR2 sequences are MNHEY and SVGAGI. V was cut by 6 bases and J by 5 bases, with 15 bases left in between. The CDR3 is 14 amino acids.

In this sample, this clone turned up once. The chain carries TRBV6-1 and TRBJ1-1; D is undetermined. Germline values: CDR1 MNHNS, CDR2 SASEGT. The CDR3 covers 14 residues. V was shortened by 2 bases and J by 3 bases, with 10 bases between the two germline ends. The CDR3 spells CASSEINGYTEAFF. As DNA, the CDR3 is TGTGCCAGCAGTGAAATCAACGGGTACACTGAAGCTTTCTTT.

This rearrangement joins TRBV30 to TRBJ1-3; D is perhaps TRBD1 (5 bases). The CDR3 is 14 residues long. Per germline, CDR1 GTSNPN and CDR2 SVGIG (reference sequence). V lost 2 bases and J lost 0, with 8 bases in between. The CDR3 region has the DNA TGTGCCTGGAGTACGGGGGGCTCTGGAAACACCATATATTTT. Its translation: CAWSTGGSGNTIYF. Based on the CDR3 plus reference TRBV30 and TRBJ1-3, the full variable domain is SQTIHQWPATLVQPVGSPLSLECTVEGTSNPNLYWYRQAAGRGLQLLFYSVGIGQISSEVPQNLSASRPQDRQFILSSKKLLLSDSGFYLCAWSTGGSGNTIYFGEGSWLTVV.

The V gene is TRBV18, the J gene TRBJ2-1; D might be TRBD2 (6 bases). This CDR3 region has 16 residues. V was trimmed by 0 bases and J by 2 bases, leaving 11 bases between them. The V gene's germline CDR1 is KGHSH and CDR2 LQKENI. In DNA form, the CDR3 reads TGTGCCAGCTCACCACCGGAGGGAATGGCCTACAATGAGCAGTTCTTC. It translates to CASSPPEGMAYNEQFF.